Following are 12 T cell receptor beta chains from one sample sequenced in a study of shared clonotypes between healthy human individuals. Clones were read by immunoSEQ multiplex PCR, and TCRdb kept only the in-frame ones, dropping some. In the table there are just over 2,000,000 clones, roughly 96% of which are singletons. Sequencing was carried out using naive CD4+ T cells sorted from blood. The subset here: CD45RA+ positively selected. All receptors come from a man between 18 and 29 years old in good health.

A word on this clone: The sample carries other DNA sequences with the same CDR3. This chain links TRBV6-5 with TRBJ1-1; 10 bases fit TRBD1. The germline V gene encodes CDR1 MNHEY and CDR2 SVGAGI. The CDR3 runs 13 residues. With 6 bases clipped from V and 7 bases from J, the junction kept 5 bases outside the gene matches. The CDR3 loop is CASSRGQGVEAFF. CDR3 DNA: TGTGCCAGCAGCCGCGGACAGGGGGTTGAAGCTTTCTTT.

The J gene is TRBJ1-1, the V gene TRBV11-2, with a weak D call TRBD1 (5 bases). The V and J ends lost 8 bases and 4 bases respectively, with 14 bases between them. The CDR3 covers 13 residues. The germline V gene has CDR1 SGHAT and CDR2 FQNNGV. The CDR3 spells CASGTGGTTEAFF. The CDR3, as DNA: TGTGCCAGCGGGACTGGGGGGACCACTGAAGCTTTCTTT.

The chain has TRBV6-5 and TRBJ2-7, with 7 bases that match TRBD2. Germline-derived CDR1 and CDR2 are MNHEY and SVGAGI. The CDR3 runs to 13 residues. The CDR3 DNA follows: TGTGCTACCCGTGGTCCGGGACTATACGAGCAGTACTTC. Encoded protein: CATRGPGLYEQYF.

The chain recombines TRBV10-3 with TRBJ2-7; 8 bases agree with TRBD1. Germline CDR1 is ENHRY and CDR2 is SYGVKD. The V segment lost 0 bases and the J segment 5 bases; nucleotides outside the gene matches: 6. The length of the CDR3 is 15 residues. The CDR3 loop reads CAISESPGGINEQYF. The CDR3 DNA follows: TGTGCCATCAGTGAGTCGCCAGGGGGCATCAACGAGCAGTACTTC.

This chain connects TRBV9 to TRBJ2-1; D is unresolved. Germline assignment: CDR1 SGDLS and CDR2 YYNGEE. The V and J ends lost 3 bases and 5 bases respectively, with 9 bases between them. This CDR3 is 13 amino acids long. CDR3 coding DNA: TGTGCCAGCAGCGGCCAGAGTAACAATGAGCAGTTCTTC. Protein product: CASSGQSNNEQFF.

This clone was picked up a small number of times. J is TRBJ2-4 and V is TRBV5-1; weak D call: TRBD1 (5 bases). The CDR3 has 15 residues. CDR1 and CDR2 from the germline V gene are SGHRS and YFSETQ. V lost 0 bases and J lost 5, with 12 bases in between. CDR3 sequence: CASSLVAGNENIQYF. The CDR3 DNA sequence: TGCGCCAGCAGCTTGGTTGCAGGGAATGAAAACATTCAGTACTTC.

The V gene is TRBV2, the J gene TRBJ2-7, with 11 bases that match TRBD1. The CDR3 sequence is 14 residues long. Germline loops: CDR1 SNHLY, CDR2 FYNNEI. With 9 bases clipped from V and 0 bases from J, the junction kept 4 bases outside the gene matches. CDR3 in DNA: TGTGCCAGGGACAGGGGGCGGAACTCCTACGAGCAGTACTTC. Its protein is CARDRGRNSYEQYF. Using reference TRBV2 and TRBJ2-7 for the parts outside the CDR3, the full variable domain is EPEVTQTPSHQVTQMGQEVILRCVPISNHLYFYWYRQILGQKVEFLVSFYNNEISEKSEIFDDQFSVERPDGSNFTLKIRSTKLEDSAMYFCARDRGRNSYEQYFGPGTRLTVT.

The chain carries TRBV11-2 and TRBJ2-7; TRBD1 might be the D (5 bases). Germline CDR1 is SGHAT and CDR2 is FQNNGV. V was shortened by 10 bases and J by 3 bases, with 13 bases between the two germline ends. CDR3 length equals 12 residues. CDR3 bases: TGTGCCACCCAGACAGTGGACTACGAGCAGTACTTC. Translated, it gives CATQTVDYEQYF.

Comment on this clone: This sample includes further DNA sequences coding for the same CDR3. The chain is built from TRBV19 and TRBJ2-2; 9 nucleotides agree with TRBD1. The V gene end was trimmed by 3 bases and the J gene end by 3 bases; junction bases not matched to a gene: 2. The CDR3 has 15 residues. Germline V gene lookup returns CDR1 LNHDA and CDR2 SQIVND (reference sequence). In DNA, the CDR3 is TGTGCCAGTAGTATTGGGGACAGGGACACCGGGGAGCTGTTTTTT. Its translation: CASSIGDRDTGELFF.

V is TRBV6-1 and J is TRBJ2-7; 9 positions agree with TRBD1. The CDR3 has 14 residues. Germline V gives CDR1 MNHNS, CDR2 SASEGT. J lost 5 bases, V lost 6 bases, and 8 bases had no gene match. CDR3 protein: CASRRTGATDEQYF. CDR3 nucleotide sequence: TGTGCCAGCAGGCGGACAGGGGCAACGGACGAGCAGTACTTC.

The chain is built from TRBV5-4 and TRBJ1-1; no firm D call. The germline gives CDR1 SGHNT, CDR2 YYREEE (reference sequence). The CDR3 consists of 14 residues. The V end lost 1 base, the J end lost 4 bases, and 11 bases lay between the germline ends. The CDR3 here is CASSLPGAATEAFF. The CDR3, as DNA: TGTGCCAGCAGCTTGCCCGGCGCTGCCACTGAAGCTTTCTTT.

This clone was found once. The gene calls are TRBV29-1 and TRBJ2-7; D may be TRBD1 or TRBD2 (5 bases each). V was clipped by 3 bases and J by 0 bases, with 6 bases between them. The CDR3 covers 12 residues. Germline CDR1 is SQVTM and CDR2 is ANQGSEA. DNA for the CDR3: TGCAGCGTTGAGGGACCCTCCTACGAGCAGTACTTC. It yields the protein CSVEGPSYEQYF.